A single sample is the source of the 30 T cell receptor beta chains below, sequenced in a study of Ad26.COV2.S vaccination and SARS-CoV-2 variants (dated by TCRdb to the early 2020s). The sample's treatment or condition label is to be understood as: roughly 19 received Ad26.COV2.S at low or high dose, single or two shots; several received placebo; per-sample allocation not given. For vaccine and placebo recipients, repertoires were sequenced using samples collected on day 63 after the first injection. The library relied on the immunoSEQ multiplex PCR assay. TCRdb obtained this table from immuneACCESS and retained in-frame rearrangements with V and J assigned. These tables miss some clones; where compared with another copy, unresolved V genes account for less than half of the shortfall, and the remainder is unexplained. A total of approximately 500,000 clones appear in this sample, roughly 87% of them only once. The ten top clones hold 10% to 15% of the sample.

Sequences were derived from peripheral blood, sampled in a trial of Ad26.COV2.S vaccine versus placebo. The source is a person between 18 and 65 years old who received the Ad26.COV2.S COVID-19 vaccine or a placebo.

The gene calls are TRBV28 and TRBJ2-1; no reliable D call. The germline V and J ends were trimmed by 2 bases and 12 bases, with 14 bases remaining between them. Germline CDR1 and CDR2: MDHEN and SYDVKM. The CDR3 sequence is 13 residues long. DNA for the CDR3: TGTGCCAGCAGTTTAACCACCCAGTCGGGGCAGTTCTTC. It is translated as CASSLTTQSGQFF.

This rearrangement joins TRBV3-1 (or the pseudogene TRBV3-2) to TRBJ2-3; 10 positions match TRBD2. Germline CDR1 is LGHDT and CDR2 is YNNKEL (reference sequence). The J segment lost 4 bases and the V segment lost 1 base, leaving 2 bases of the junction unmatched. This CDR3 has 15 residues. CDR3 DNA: TGTGCCAGCAGCCAAGTAGCGGGAGGTGCAGATACGCAGTATTTT. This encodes CASSQVAGGADTQYF.

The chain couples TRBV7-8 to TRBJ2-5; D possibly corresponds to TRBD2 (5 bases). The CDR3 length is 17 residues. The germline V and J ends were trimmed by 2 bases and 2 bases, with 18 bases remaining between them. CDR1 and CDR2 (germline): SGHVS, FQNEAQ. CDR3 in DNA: TGTGCCAGCAGCTTACCAAGGAGAGGGATGGTACAAGAGACCCAGTACTTC. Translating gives CASSLPRRGMVQETQYF.

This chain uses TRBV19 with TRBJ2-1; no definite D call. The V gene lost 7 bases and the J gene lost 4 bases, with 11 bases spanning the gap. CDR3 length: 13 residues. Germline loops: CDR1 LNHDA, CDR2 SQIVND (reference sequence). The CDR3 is CASTTSTYNEQFF. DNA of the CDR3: TGTGCCAGTACTACCTCCACATACAATGAGCAGTTCTTC. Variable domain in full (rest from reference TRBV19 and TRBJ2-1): DGGITQSPKYLFRKEGQNVTLSCEQNLNHDAMYWYRQDPGQGLRLIYYSQIVNDFQKGDIAEGYSVSREKKESFPLTVTSAQKNPTAFYLCASTTSTYNEQFFGPGTRLTVL.

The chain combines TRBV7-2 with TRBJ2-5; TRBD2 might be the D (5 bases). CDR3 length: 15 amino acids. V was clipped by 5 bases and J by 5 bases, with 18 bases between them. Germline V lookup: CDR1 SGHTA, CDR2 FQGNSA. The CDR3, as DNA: TGTGCCAGCAGCGCCACTAGGCTGCAGGTGGAGACCCAGTACTTC. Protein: CASSATRLQVETQYF. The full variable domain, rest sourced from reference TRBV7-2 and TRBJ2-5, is GAGVSQSPSNKVTEKGKDVELRCDPISGHTALYWYRQSLGQGLEFLIYFQGNSAPDKSGLPSDRFSAERTGGSVSTLTIQRTQQEDSAVYLCASSATRLQVETQYFGPGTRLLVL.

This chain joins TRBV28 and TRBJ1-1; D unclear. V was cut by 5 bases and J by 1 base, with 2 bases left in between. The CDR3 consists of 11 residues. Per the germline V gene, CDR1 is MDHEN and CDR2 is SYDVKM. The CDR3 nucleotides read TGTGCCAGCAGTAGGAACACTGAAGCTTTCTTT. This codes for CASSRNTEAFF.

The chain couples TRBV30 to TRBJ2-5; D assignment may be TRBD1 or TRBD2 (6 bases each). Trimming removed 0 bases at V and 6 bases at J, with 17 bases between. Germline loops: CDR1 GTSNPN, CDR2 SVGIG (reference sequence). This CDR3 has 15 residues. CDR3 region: CAWSVPGAGRKTQYF. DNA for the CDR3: TGTGCCTGGAGTGTACCGGGGGCAGGGAGGAAGACCCAGTACTTC.

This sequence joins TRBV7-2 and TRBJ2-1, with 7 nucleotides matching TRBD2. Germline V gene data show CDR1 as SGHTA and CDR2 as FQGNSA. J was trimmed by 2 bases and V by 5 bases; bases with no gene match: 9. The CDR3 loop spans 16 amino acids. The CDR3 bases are TGTGCCAGCAGCCCCCGTTCGGGGACTACCTACAATGAGCAGTTCTTC. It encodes CASSPRSGTTYNEQFF.

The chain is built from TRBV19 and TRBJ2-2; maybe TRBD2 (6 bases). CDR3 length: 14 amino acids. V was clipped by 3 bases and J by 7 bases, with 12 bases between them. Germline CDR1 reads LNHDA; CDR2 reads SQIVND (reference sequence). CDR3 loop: CASSITAGYGELFF. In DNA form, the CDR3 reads TGTGCCAGTAGTATCACAGCGGGTTACGGGGAGCTGTTTTTT.

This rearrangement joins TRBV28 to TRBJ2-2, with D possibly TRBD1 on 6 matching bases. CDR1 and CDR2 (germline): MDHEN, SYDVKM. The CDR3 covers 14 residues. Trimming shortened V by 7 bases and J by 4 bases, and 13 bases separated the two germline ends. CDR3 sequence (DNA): TGTGCCAGCACTTCCTTAGGGGGCACCGGGGAGCTGTTTTTT. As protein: CASTSLGGTGELFF.

CDR3 in DNA: TGTGCCAGCAGCCCGGGGGTAGCGGAGGCGGTCACCGGGGAGCTGTTTTTT. Its protein product is CASSPGVAEAVTGELFF. The J gene is TRBJ2-2, the V gene TRBV7-2, with a tentative D call TRBD2 (6 bases). In germline, CDR1 is SGHTA, CDR2 FQGNSA. The CDR3 covers 17 residues. V lost 5 bases and J 4 bases, leaving 20 bases between the germline ends.

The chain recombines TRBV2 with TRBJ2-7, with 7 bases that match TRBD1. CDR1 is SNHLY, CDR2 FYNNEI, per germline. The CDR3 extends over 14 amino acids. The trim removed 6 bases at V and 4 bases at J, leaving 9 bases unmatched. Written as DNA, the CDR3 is TGTGCCAGCAGAGAGACAGGGACCATTTACGAGCAGTACTTC. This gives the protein CASRETGTIYEQYF. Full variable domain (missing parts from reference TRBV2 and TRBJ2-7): EPEVTQTPSHQVTQMGQEVILRCVPISNHLYFYWYRQILGQKVEFLVSFYNNEISEKSEIFDDQFSVERPDGSNFTLKIRSTKLEDSAMYFCASRETGTIYEQYFGPGTRLTVT.

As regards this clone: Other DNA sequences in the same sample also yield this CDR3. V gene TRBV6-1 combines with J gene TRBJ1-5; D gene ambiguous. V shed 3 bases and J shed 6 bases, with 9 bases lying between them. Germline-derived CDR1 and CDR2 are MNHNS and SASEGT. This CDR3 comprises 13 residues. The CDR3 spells CASSDGVGQPQHF. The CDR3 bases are TGTGCCAGCAGTGATGGGGTGGGTCAGCCCCAGCATTTT.

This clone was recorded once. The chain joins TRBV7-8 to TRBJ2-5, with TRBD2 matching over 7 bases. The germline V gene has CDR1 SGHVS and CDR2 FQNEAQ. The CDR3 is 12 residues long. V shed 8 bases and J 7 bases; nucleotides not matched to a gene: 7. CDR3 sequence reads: CASRGDSGTQYF. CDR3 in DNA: TGTGCCAGCCGGGGGGACTCTGGGACCCAGTACTTC. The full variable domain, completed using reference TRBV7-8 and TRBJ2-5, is GAGVSQSPRYKVAKRGQDVALRCDPISGHVSLFWYQQALGQGPEFLTYFQNEAQLDKSGLPSDRFFAERPEGSVSTLKIQRTQQEDSAVYLCASRGDSGTQYFGPGTRLLVL.

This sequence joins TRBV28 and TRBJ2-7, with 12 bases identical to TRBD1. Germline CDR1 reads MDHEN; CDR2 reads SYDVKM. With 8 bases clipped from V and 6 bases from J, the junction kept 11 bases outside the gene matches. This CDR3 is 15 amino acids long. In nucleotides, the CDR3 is TGTGCCAGCTACAACCCGGGACAGGGGGCATTCGAGCAGTACTTC. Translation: CASYNPGQGAFEQYF.

This chain's CDR3 is CASSTGTGAPREQYF. In DNA form, the CDR3 reads TGTGCCAGCAGCACCGGGACAGGGGCCCCTAGGGAGCAGTACTTC. J is TRBJ2-7 and V is TRBV9; the match to TRBD1 covers 10 bases. Germline trimming cut 4 bases from V and 7 bases from J; bases unmatched to any gene: 11. CDR1 SGDLS and CDR2 YYNGEE come from the germline V gene. The CDR3 loop spans 15 amino acids.

CDR3 sequence reads: CASSSYTGELFF. The CDR3 coding sequence is TGTGCCAGCAGTTCATACACCGGGGAGCTGTTTTTT. The chain is built from TRBV6-4 and TRBJ2-2; D remains ambiguous. The CDR3 loop spans 12 amino acids. V lost 5 bases, J lost 3 bases, and 4 bases lay in between. Germline V CDR1 and CDR2: MRHNA, SNTAGT.

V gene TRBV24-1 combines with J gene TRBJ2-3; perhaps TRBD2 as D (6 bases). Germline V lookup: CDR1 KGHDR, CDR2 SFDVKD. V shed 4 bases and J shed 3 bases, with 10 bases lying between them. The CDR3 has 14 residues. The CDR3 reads CATSDKRETDTQYF. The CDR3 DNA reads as TGTGCCACCAGTGACAAACGGGAGACAGATACGCAGTATTTT.

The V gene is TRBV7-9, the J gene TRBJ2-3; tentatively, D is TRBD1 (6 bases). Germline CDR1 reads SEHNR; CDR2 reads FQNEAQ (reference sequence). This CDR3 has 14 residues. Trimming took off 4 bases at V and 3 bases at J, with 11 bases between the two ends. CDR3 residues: CASSSQGWTDTQYF. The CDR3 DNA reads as TGTGCCAGCAGCTCCCAGGGGTGGACAGATACGCAGTATTTT.

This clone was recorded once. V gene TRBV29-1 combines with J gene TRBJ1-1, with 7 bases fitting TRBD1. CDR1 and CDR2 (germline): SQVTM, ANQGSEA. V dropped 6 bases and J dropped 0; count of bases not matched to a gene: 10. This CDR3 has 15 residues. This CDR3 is CSVGDTGVLNTEAFF. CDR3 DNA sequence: TGCAGCGTCGGGGACACAGGGGTCTTGAACACTGAAGCTTTCTTT.

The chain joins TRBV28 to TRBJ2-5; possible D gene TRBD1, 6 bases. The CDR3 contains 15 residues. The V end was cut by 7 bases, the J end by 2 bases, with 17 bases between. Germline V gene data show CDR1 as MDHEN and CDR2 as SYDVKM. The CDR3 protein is CASNRQASGQETQYF. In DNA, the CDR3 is TGTGCCAGCAACCGACAGGCGTCGGGGCAAGAGACCCAGTACTTC.

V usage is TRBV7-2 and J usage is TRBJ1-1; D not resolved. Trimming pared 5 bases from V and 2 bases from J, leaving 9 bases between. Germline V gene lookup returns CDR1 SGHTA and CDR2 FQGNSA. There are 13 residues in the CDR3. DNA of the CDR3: TGTGCCAGCAGCGCCCTAAGAAACACTGAAGCTTTCTTT. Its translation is CASSALRNTEAFF. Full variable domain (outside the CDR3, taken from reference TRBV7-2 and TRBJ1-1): GAGVSQSPSNKVTEKGKDVELRCDPISGHTALYWYRQSLGQGLEFLIYFQGNSAPDKSGLPSDRFSAERTGGSVSTLTIQRTQQEDSAVYLCASSALRNTEAFFGQGTRLTVV.

CDR3 in DNA: TGTGCCAGCAGCTTAATTGATAATTCACCCCTCCACTTT. Amino acids: CASSLIDNSPLHF. V gene TRBV5-4 combines with J gene TRBJ1-6, with unresolved D. The CDR3 loop spans 13 amino acids. CDR1 and CDR2 (germline): SGHNT, YYREEE (reference sequence). The V end was cut by 2 bases, the J end by 5 bases, with 5 bases between.

The CDR3 region has the DNA TGCGCCAGCAGCTGGGGTGGGGAGCTGTTTTTT. It codes for CASSWGGELFF. The rearrangement joins TRBV5-1 to TRBJ2-2; D is ambiguous. Germline loops: CDR1 SGHRS, CDR2 YFSETQ. The CDR3 loop spans 11 amino acids. Trimming pared 3 bases from V and 8 bases from J, leaving 5 bases between.

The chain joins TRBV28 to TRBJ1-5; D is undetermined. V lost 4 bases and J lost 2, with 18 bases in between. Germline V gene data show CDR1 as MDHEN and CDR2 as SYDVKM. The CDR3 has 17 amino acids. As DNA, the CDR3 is TGTGCCAGCAGTTCTATGGAGGCCCGGCAGGGCAATCAGCCCCAGCATTTT. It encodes CASSSMEARQGNQPQHF.

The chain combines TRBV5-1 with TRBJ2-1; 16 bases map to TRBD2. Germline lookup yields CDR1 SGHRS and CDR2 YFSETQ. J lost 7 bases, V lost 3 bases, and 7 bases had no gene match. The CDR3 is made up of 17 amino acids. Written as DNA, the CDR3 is TGCGCCAGCAGCTATGGGACTAGCGGGAGGGGAGGAAATGAGCAGTTCTTC. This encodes CASSYGTSGRGGNEQFF.

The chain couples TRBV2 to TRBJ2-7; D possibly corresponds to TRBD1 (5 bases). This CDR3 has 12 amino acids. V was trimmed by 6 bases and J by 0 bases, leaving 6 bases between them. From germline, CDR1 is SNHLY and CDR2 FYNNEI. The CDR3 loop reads CASRTDSYEQYF. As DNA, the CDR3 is TGTGCCAGCAGGACAGACTCCTACGAGCAGTACTTC.

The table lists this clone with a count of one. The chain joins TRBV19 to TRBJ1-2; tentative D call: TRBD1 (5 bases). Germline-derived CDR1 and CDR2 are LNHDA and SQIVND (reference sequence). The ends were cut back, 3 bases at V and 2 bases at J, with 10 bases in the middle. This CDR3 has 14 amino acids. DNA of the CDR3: TGTGCCAGTAGTATGACAGTCCTGAACTATGGCTACACCTTC. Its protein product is CASSMTVLNYGYTF.

The CDR3 loop is CASSKGSGKPTDTQYF. CDR3 nucleotides: TGTGCCAGCAGCAAAGGAAGCGGGAAACCCACAGATACGCAGTATTTT. V usage is TRBV21-1 and J usage is TRBJ2-3; TRBD2 was called by the table and not checked on the DNA. TRBV21-1 is reported as a pseudogene. CDR3 length: 16 residues.

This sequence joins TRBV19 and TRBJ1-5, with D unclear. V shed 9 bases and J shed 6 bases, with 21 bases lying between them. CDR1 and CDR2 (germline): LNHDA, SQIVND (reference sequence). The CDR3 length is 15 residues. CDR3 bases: TGTGCCAGCTCCAGCGTCGGTAGTAGGATTCAGCCCCAGCATTTT. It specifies CASSSVGSRIQPQHF.